This is a list of T cell receptor beta chains from one sample in a study of T cell repertoires in cytomegalovirus infection. TCRdb reprocessed the reads with MiXCR, giving one entry per CDR3 protein. Altogether 200,000 to 250,000 distinct CDR3 sequences are present, under 8.5% being singletons, with the ten largest covering about 6.5%. Sequencing was carried out using PBMCs. The receptor source for this set is a human donor in good health (CMV status not recorded). Some clones in this sample may be carry-over from other donors' samples. Each CDR3 is given with its conserved first and last residue. D genes are given only for firm matches. A clone size is listed for some rows: how often the clone was seen (once, few, many), or a class if it is expanded.

V gene	clone size	D gene	J gene	CDR3 DNA	CDR3 protein
TRBV7-9	many	NA	TRBJ1-2	TGTGCCATACCACAGGGAGATGGCTACACCTTC	CAIPQGDGYTF
TRBV12-3/TRBV12-4	many	NA	TRBJ2-2	TGTGCCAGCAGTTTTGGGTATTCAACCGGGGAGCTGTTTTTT	CASSFGYSTGELFF
TRBV7-2	many	NA	TRBJ2-7	TGTGCCAGCAGCCCCCTATACGAGCAGTACTTC	CASSPLYEQYF
TRBV5-4	many	NA	TRBJ2-1	TGTGCCAGCAGCGTCGTTTCAGGGTCCTACAATGAGCAGTTCTTC	CASSVVSGSYNEQFF
TRBV20-1	many	NA	TRBJ2-1	TGCAGCCCAGTAGCAGGGGGGCGCGATGAGCAGTTCTTC	CSPVAGGRDEQFF
TRBV7-3	many	TRBD2	TRBJ2-3	TGTGCCAGCACCTACGGGGGGGCCTCCACAGATACGCAGTATTTT	CASTYGGASTDTQYF
TRBV6-4	NA	TRBD1	TRBJ1-2	TGTGCCAGCAGTGACCGGGACAGGGAAATCTATGGCTACACCTTC	CASSDRDREIYGYTF
TRBV29-1	NA	NA	TRBJ1-1	TGCAGCGCCACGACAGGGAACACTGAAGCTTTCTTT	CSATTGNTEAFF
TRBV10-3	many	NA	TRBJ1-2	TGTGCCATCAGTGAGGGGGAAAACTATGGCTACACCTTC	CAISEGENYGYTF
TRBV9	many	NA	TRBJ2-5	TGTGCCAGCAGCGGACCGGGACTGAAAGAGACCCAGTACTTC	CASSGPGLKETQYF
TRBV7-2	many	NA	TRBJ1-2	TGTGCCAGCAGCTCCAAGACCGGGGGATCTATGGCTCCCGACTTC	CASSSKTGGSMAPDF
TRBV29-1	few	TRBD1	TRBJ2-2	TGCAGCGCACAGGGGACCGGGGAGCTGTTTTTT	CSAQGTGELFF
TRBV20-1	many	TRBD2	TRBJ2-6	TGCAGTGCTAGAGTAGGAAGCGGGGGCTCTGGGGCCAACGTCCTGACTTTC	CSARVGSGGSGANVLTF
TRBV7-2	many	NA	TRBJ1-5	TGTGCCAGCAGCCTATCCAATCAGCCCCAGCATTTT	CASSLSNQPQHF
TRBV4-2	NA	NA	TRBJ2-6	TGTGCCAGCAGCCAAGATTCCAGGGCTCCTTCTGGGGCCAACGTCCTGACTTTC	CASSQDSRAPSGANVLTF
TRBV7-2	many	NA	TRBJ1-1	TGTGCCAGCAGCCCACGACTGGGGGCAGGGACTGAAGCTTTCTTT	CASSPRLGAGTEAFF
TRBV7-2	many	TRBD1	TRBJ2-7	TGTGCCAGCAGTCCCGGACAGGGCCCATCCTACGAGCAGTACTTC	CASSPGQGPSYEQYF
TRBV29-1	many	NA	TRBJ2-1	TGCAGCTCGAGGACGGGGAGCAAACCCAATGAGCAGTTCTTC	CSSRTGSKPNEQFF
TRBV20-1	many	NA	TRBJ1-2	TGCAGTGCACAGGGCCTAGGGGCCGGGGGCTACACCTTC	CSAQGLGAGGYTF
TRBV7-6	many	NA	TRBJ1-2	TGTGCCAGCAGCTTAGGCAAGCAATATGGCTACACCTTC	CASSLGKQYGYTF
TRBV2	many	TRBD2	TRBJ2-1	TGTGCCAGGGGCAGCGGGAGCTCCTACAATGAGCAGTTCTTC	CARGSGSSYNEQFF
TRBV29-1	few	NA	TRBJ1-1	TGCAGCGGTGAGAACACTGAAGCTTTCTTT	CSGENTEAFF
TRBV7-3	many	TRBD1	TRBJ2-4	TGTGCCAGCAGCTTTTGGACAGGGGGCAAGGAAAACATTCAGTACTTC	CASSFWTGGKENIQYF
TRBV9	NA	TRBD1	TRBJ2-6	TGTGCCAGCAGCCCAAGCGATCGACAGGGACGGGCTGGGGCCAACGTCCTGACTTTC	CASSPSDRQGRAGANVLTF
TRBV7-2	many	NA	TRBJ1-5	TGTGCCAGCAGCCGGGGGCACGGGGTTGACAATCAGCCCCAGCATTTT	CASSRGHGVDNQPQHF
TRBV30	many	TRBD1	TRBJ1-2	TGTGCCTGGAGTGGAACAGGGGCCTATGGCTACACCTTC	CAWSGTGAYGYTF
TRBV20-1	NA	TRBD1	TRBJ2-2	TGCAGTGCTAGAGATCGGGGACAGACGACCACCGGGGAGCTGTTTTTT	CSARDRGQTTTGELFF
TRBV11-2	many	NA	TRBJ2-7	TGTGCCAGCAGCTCGAGCCTACGAGCAGTACTAAACCTCCCCTTCTTC	CASSSSLRAVLNLPFF
TRBV7-2	many	TRBD1	TRBJ1-1	TGTGCCAGCAGCTCCGACAGGGGCACTGAAGCTTTCTTT	CASSSDRGTEAFF
TRBV6-2/TRBV6-3	many	TRBD1	TRBJ1-5	TGTGCCAGCAGCCGAACGACAGGGGGGGGTCAGCCCCAGCATTTT	CASSRTTGGGQPQHF
TRBV2	many	NA	TRBJ2-3	TGTGCCAGCAGTGCATTAACAGTTCTAGGAGATACGCAGTATTTT	CASSALTVLGDTQYF
TRBV20-1	NA	NA	TRBJ1-5	TGCAGTGCTAGACAGAGAATAGGTAGGCTACGCAATCAGCCCCAGCATTTT	CSARQRIGRLRNQPQHF
TRBV27	many	NA	TRBJ2-7	TGTGCCAGCAGCGAGGGCTACGAGCAGTACTTC	CASSEGYEQYF